This TCR beta chain was sequenced during a study of cytomegalovirus exposure and HLA in healthy donors. Regarding the study as a whole: The authors enumerated 180 or so TCR beta chains as linked to cytomegalovirus. Diagnosis of cytomegalovirus status made by the classifier reportedly showed high specificity and sensitivity. A later analysis found common viral pathogens apparently linked to several of the most significant clusters. An analysis that came later showed most CMV-associated TCR beta chains appearing HLA-restricted.

A word on this clone: Its specificity is not known.

Researchers ran the PCR with 60 Vbeta and 13 Jbeta primers. Here immunoSEQ multiplex PCR was the method, and the copy in TCRdb shows in-frame clones only, minus some. Of tens of thousands of clones in the sample, 78% were seen once. V gave up 4 bases and J gave up 0 bases, with 16 bases separating them. The germline gives CDR1 MGHRA, CDR2 YSYEKL. The CDR3 loop spans 16 amino acids. The sample consisted of PBMCs. The receptor comes from a young man in good health and CMV-seropositive. The chain has TRBV4-1 and TRBJ2-7, with D perhaps matching TRBD1 (6 bases). Here the CDR3 DNA reads TGCGCCAGCAGCCCTCAGGGGCCCAGGAGCTCCTACGAGCAGTACTTC. As protein: CASSPQGPRSSYEQYF.